These T cell receptor beta chains were read from a single sample in a study of shared clonotypes between healthy human individuals. Only in-frame clones appear in the TCRdb table, and some are missing; sequencing was by immunoSEQ multiplex PCR. The sample contains some 450,000 clones, roughly four fifths of which appear only once. Sequenced material: PBMCs. All receptors derive from a woman in her thirties or forties in good health. Some clones in this sample may be carry-over from other donors' samples. The CDR3 runs from the conserved cysteine through the conserved F or W. The order of the fields is V gene, D gene, clone size, J gene, CDR3 DNA, CDR3 protein. A D gene is named only where the DNA matches it firmly. A row's size may be missing; if present it is once, few, many or a size class.

v_gene: TRBV5-1; d_gene: -; abundance: few; j_gene: TRBJ2-7; CDR3nt: TGCGCCAGCAGCTTGAGCTCCTACGAGCAGTACTTC; CDR3aa: CASSLSSYEQYF
v_gene: TRBV9; d_gene: -; abundance: -; j_gene: TRBJ2-1; CDR3nt: TGTGCCAGCAGCGTAGTAGACTCCCACCATGAGCAGTTCTTC; CDR3aa: CASSVVDSHHEQFF
v_gene: TRBV28; d_gene: -; abundance: once; j_gene: TRBJ1-5; CDR3nt: TGTGCCAGCAACTCATACTCGCTCAATCAGCCCCAGCATTTT; CDR3aa: CASNSYSLNQPQHF
v_gene: TRBV28; d_gene: -; abundance: -; j_gene: TRBJ2-7; CDR3nt: TGTGCCAGCAGCCTTCTTTCGCGAGACACCCACGAGCAGTACTTC; CDR3aa: CASSLLSRDTHEQYF
v_gene: TRBV7-8; d_gene: TRBD2; abundance: -; j_gene: TRBJ2-5; CDR3nt: TGTGCCAGCAGCTCGAAGGTCCGAGGACTAGCGGGAGAAGAGACCCAGTACTTC; CDR3aa: CASSSKVRGLAGEETQYF
v_gene: TRBV30; d_gene: -; abundance: few; j_gene: TRBJ2-3; CDR3nt: TGTGCCTGGAGTAGGCGGGACCCTATGAGCACAGATACGCAGTATTTT; CDR3aa: CAWSRRDPMSTDTQYF
v_gene: TRBV7-9; d_gene: TRBD1; abundance: -; j_gene: TRBJ2-7; CDR3nt: TGTGCCAGCAGCGGACAGGTTTACGAGCAGTACTTC; CDR3aa: CASSGQVYEQYF
v_gene: TRBV5-6; d_gene: TRBD1; abundance: many; j_gene: TRBJ2-5; CDR3nt: TGTGCCAGCAGCGGCGGGGGACAGGGTTCAGAGACCCAGTACTTC; CDR3aa: CASSGGGQGSETQYF
v_gene: TRBV30; d_gene: TRBD1; abundance: once; j_gene: TRBJ2-7; CDR3nt: TGTGCCTGGAGCCGGGACAGGGGATACTACGAGCAGTACTTC; CDR3aa: CAWSRDRGYYEQYF
v_gene: TRBV15; d_gene: -; abundance: -; j_gene: TRBJ1-1; CDR3nt: TGTGCCACCAGCAGGCCTGGGTGGACTGAAGCTTTCTTT; CDR3aa: CATSRPGWTEAFF
v_gene: TRBV29-1; d_gene: -; abundance: -; j_gene: TRBJ2-1; CDR3nt: TGCAGCGTTTCCAACCCTACCGCTAGACGAAACTACAATGAGCAGTTCTTC; CDR3aa: CSVSNPTARRNYNEQFF
v_gene: TRBV5-1; d_gene: TRBD2; abundance: few; j_gene: TRBJ2-4; CDR3nt: TGCGCCAGCAGCCCCCAGACTAGCTCGAGCATTCAGTACTTC; CDR3aa: CASSPQTSSSIQYF
v_gene: TRBV29-1; d_gene: TRBD2; abundance: few; j_gene: TRBJ2-3; CDR3nt: TGCAGCTCACGAGCGGGAGCGGGCACAGATACGCAGTATTTT; CDR3aa: CSSRAGAGTDTQYF
v_gene: TRBV7-7; d_gene: TRBD1; abundance: -; j_gene: TRBJ2-7; CDR3nt: TGTGCTAGCAGCCCGGGACAGGGGTCTGCCAGCGAGCAGTACTTC; CDR3aa: CASSPGQGSASEQYF
v_gene: TRBV5-1; d_gene: -; abundance: many; j_gene: TRBJ2-3; CDR3nt: TGCGCCAGCAGCTTGGAGCAATTCACAGATACGCAGTATTTT; CDR3aa: CASSLEQFTDTQYF
v_gene: TRBV6-5; d_gene: -; abundance: -; j_gene: TRBJ2-7; CDR3nt: TGTGCCAGCAGTTACTCGTTCCCGGCCGACTACGAGCAGTACTTC; CDR3aa: CASSYSFPADYEQYF
v_gene: TRBV5-1; d_gene: TRBD1; abundance: few; j_gene: TRBJ2-7; CDR3nt: TGCGCCAGCAGCCGAATTGGGACAGGGGGCTACGAGCAGTACTTC; CDR3aa: CASSRIGTGGYEQYF
v_gene: TRBV6-6; d_gene: -; abundance: -; j_gene: TRBJ1-1; CDR3nt: TGTGCCAGCAGGGAAACGATTGCCAGCACTGAAGCTTTCTTT; CDR3aa: CASRETIASTEAFF
v_gene: TRBV7-3; d_gene: -; abundance: -; j_gene: TRBJ2-1; CDR3nt: TGTGCCAGCAGCTTAATGCCGCCCGGAGGTGGTTACGGTGAGCAGTTCTTC; CDR3aa: CASSLMPPGGGYGEQFF
v_gene: TRBV15; d_gene: TRBD2; abundance: -; j_gene: TRBJ2-1; CDR3nt: TGTGCCACCAGCAGAGATTTTACAAGACTAGCGGGAGAGCTTGAGCAGTTCTTC; CDR3aa: CATSRDFTRLAGELEQFF
v_gene: TRBV11-3; d_gene: -; abundance: -; j_gene: TRBJ2-2; CDR3nt: TGTGCCAGCAGCTTAGACCCACGGGACTCCCCCGGGGAGCTGTTTTTT; CDR3aa: CASSLDPRDSPGELFF
v_gene: TRBV28; d_gene: -; abundance: -; j_gene: TRBJ2-7; CDR3nt: TGTGCCAGCAGTTTACGGTCCCAGGGTGGTAACGAGCAGTACTTC; CDR3aa: CASSLRSQGGNEQYF
v_gene: TRBV6-6; d_gene: TRBD1; abundance: few; j_gene: TRBJ1-5; CDR3nt: TGTGCCAGCAGCCCCAGCAGGGGGGATCAGCCCCAGCATTTT; CDR3aa: CASSPSRGDQPQHF
v_gene: TRBV28; d_gene: TRBD2; abundance: once; j_gene: TRBJ2-3; CDR3nt: TGTGCCAGCCGACTAGCGGGAGGGCCACGGACGCAGTATTTT; CDR3aa: CASRLAGGPRTQYF
v_gene: TRBV19; d_gene: -; abundance: -; j_gene: TRBJ2-7; CDR3nt: TGTGCCAGTAGTACCCGGAACTCCTACGAGCAGTACTTC; CDR3aa: CASSTRNSYEQYF